These 4 T cell receptor beta chains came from one sample sequenced in a study of liver allograft versus peripheral blood T cells. Study context: Repertoires from peripheral blood of liver transplant recipients were compared with those inside their transplanted livers.

TCRdb called the reads again in MiXCR, with one record for every CDR3 protein. This sample yields around 5,300 distinct CDR3 sequences, of which 15% to 20% are seen a single time; 10% belongs to the top ten. These receptors all come from a human patient who had a liver transplant. Some T cells may have come from the graft donor.

The CDR3 region is CASSRGGTGQETQYF. In DNA form, the CDR3 reads TGTGCCAGCAGCCGAGGGGGAACAGGTCAAGAGACCCAGTACTTC. This sequence joins TRBV5-4 and TRBJ2-5; perhaps TRBD1 as D (6 bases). In germline, CDR1 is SGHNT, CDR2 YYREEE (reference sequence). With 4 bases removed from V and 2 bases from J, the gap between germline ends came to 15 bases. The CDR3 consists of 15 residues.

J is TRBJ2-4 and V is TRBV6-5; D might be TRBD2 (7 bases). CDR3 size: 15 residues. Trimming left V 4 bases short and J 3 bases short, with 13 bases between. The germline V gene encodes CDR1 MNHEY and CDR2 SVGAGI. The CDR3 coding sequence is TGTGCCAGCAGTTCGGGGGGAGGGGGCAAAAACATTCAGTACTTC. Its translation: CASSSGGGGKNIQYF.

This clonotype was detected ten times or more. The chain employs TRBV29-1 and TRBJ1-1; 9 positions match TRBD1. J gave up 1 base and V 5 bases, and 2 bases lay outside the gene matches. The CDR3 has 13 amino acids. The germline V gene has CDR1 SQVTM and CDR2 ANQGSEA. The CDR3: CSVSGQGNTEAFF. For the CDR3, the DNA is TGCAGCGTTTCGGGACAGGGGAACACTGAAGCTTTCTTT.

This clonotype was picked up many times. The gene calls are TRBV7-2 and TRBJ2-3; D not certain. This CDR3 has 13 residues. V gave up 2 bases and J gave up 2 bases, with 5 bases separating them. Germline CDR1 SGHTA, CDR2 FQGNSA. The CDR3 DNA is TGTGCCAGCAGCTTACAGCTCACAGATACGCAGTATTTT. It yields the protein CASSLQLTDTQYF.